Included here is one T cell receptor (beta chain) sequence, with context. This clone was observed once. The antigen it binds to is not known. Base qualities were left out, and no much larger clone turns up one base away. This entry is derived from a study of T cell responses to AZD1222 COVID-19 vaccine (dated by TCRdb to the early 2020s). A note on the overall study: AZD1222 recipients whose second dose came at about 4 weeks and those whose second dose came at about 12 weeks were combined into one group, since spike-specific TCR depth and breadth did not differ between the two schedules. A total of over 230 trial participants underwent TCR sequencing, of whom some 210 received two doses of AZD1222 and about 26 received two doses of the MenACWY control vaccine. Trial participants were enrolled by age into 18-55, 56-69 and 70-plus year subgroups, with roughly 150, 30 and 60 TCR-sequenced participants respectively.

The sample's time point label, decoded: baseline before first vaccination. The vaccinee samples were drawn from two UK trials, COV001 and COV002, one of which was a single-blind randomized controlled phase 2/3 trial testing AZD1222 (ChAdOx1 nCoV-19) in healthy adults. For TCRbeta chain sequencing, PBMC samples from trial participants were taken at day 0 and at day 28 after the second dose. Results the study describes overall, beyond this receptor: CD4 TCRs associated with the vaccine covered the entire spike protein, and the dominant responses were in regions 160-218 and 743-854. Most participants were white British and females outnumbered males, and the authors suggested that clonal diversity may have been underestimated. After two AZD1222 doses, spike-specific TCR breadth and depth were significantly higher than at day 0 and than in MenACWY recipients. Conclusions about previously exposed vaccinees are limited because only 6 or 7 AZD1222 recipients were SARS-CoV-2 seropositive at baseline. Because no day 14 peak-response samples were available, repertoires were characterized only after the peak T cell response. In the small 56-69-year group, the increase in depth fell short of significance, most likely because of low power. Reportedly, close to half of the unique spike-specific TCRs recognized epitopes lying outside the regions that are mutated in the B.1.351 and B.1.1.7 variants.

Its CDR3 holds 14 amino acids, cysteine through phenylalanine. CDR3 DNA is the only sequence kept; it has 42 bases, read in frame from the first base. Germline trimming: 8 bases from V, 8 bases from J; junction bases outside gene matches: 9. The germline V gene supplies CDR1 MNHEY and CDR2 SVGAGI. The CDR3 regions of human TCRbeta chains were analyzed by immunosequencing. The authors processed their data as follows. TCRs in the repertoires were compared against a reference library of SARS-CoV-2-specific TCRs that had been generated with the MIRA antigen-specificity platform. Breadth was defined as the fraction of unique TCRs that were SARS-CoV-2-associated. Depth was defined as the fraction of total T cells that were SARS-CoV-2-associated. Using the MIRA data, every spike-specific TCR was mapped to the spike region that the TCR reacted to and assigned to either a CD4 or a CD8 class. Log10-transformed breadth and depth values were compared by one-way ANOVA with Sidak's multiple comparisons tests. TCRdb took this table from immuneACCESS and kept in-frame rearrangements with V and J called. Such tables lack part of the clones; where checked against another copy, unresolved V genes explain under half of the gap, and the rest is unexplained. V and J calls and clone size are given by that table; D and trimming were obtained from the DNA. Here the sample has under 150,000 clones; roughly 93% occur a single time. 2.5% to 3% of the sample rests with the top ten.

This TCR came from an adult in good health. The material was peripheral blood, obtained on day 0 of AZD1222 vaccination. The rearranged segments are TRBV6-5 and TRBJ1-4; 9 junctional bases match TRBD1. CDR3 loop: CASGTGTGPEKLFF. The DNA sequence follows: TGTGCCAGCGGGACCGGGACAGGGCCGGAAAAACTGTTTTTT.